The T cell receptor beta chain under discussion was sequenced for a study of cytomegalovirus exposure and HLA in healthy donors. The PCR made use of 60 Vbeta and 13 Jbeta primers. Sequenced by immunoSEQ multiplex PCR; TCRdb stores in-frame clones only, minus some. The sample lists some 100,000 clones; approximately 73% were seen once. Study results and caveats: After further analysis at a later stage, roughly 16,000 TCR beta sequences were associated with HLA alleles at 0.05 false discovery rate.

Germline-derived CDR1 and CDR2 are MNHEY and SVGAGI. The CDR3 contains 12 residues. Trimming removed 6 bases from V and 8 bases from J, with 13 bases in between. This clone was picked up one time. What it binds is unknown. The sample consisted of PBMCs. The V gene is TRBV6-5, the J gene TRBJ1-1; D is ambiguous. The clonotype originates from a woman between 45 and 60 years old in good health and CMV-seropositive. The CDR3 sequence: CASRSTVPEAFF. The CDR3 DNA follows: TGTGCCAGCAGATCCACAGTGCCAGAAGCTTTCTTT.